The 29 T cell receptor beta chains in this list originate from one sample, sequenced in a study of siplizumab effects on memory and regulatory T cells. The assay was immunoSEQ multiplex PCR, and TCRdb's table has in-frame clones only and misses some. This sample has tens of thousands of clones, with over 75% found just once. Sequencing used naive CD8+ T cells sorted from blood. All receptors derive from a human donor in good health.

This rearrangement joins TRBV5-5 to TRBJ2-7; 13 bases fit TRBD2. After removal of 0 bases from V and 7 bases from J, the junction contained 7 bases not matched to a gene. The CDR3 covers 16 residues. In germline, CDR1 is SGHKS, CDR2 YYEKEE (reference sequence). The CDR3: CASSLGTSGGLREQYF. CDR3 DNA: TGTGCCAGCAGCTTGGGGACTAGCGGGGGCTTACGGGAGCAGTACTTC.

CDR3 DNA sequence: TGTGCCAGCACTCCCCTGGGGACTAGCGGGGCATTCACAGATACGCAGTATTTT. Amino acids: CASTPLGTSGAFTDTQYF. V is TRBV7-8 and J is TRBJ2-3; 13 bases match TRBD2. This CDR3 is 18 amino acids long. Germline V CDR1 and CDR2: SGHVS, FQNEAQ. The trim removed 7 bases at V and 2 bases at J, leaving 12 bases unmatched.

CDR3 amino acids: CASSSGLAGRTYEQYF. Written as DNA, the CDR3 is TGTGCCAGCAGCTCGGGACTAGCGGGGCGAACCTACGAGCAGTACTTC. The chain uses TRBV7-9 and TRBJ2-7, with 13 bases aligning to TRBD2. The CDR3 has 16 residues. CDR1 SEHNR and CDR2 FQNEAQ come from the germline V gene (reference sequence). V lost 4 bases to trimming and J lost 2 bases; unmatched junction nucleotides: 5.

The rearrangement links TRBV19 to TRBJ1-1; D is possibly TRBD1 (5 bases). The CDR3 is 15 residues long. The V and J ends lost 1 base and 5 bases respectively, with 14 bases between them. CDR1 is LNHDA, CDR2 SQIVND, per germline (reference sequence). In DNA, the CDR3 is TGTGCCAGTAGTATAGCTAAGGGGCGCGTTACTGAAGCTTTCTTT. It specifies CASSIAKGRVTEAFF.

In its sample, this clone was seen once. The chain is built from TRBV19 and TRBJ1-1; 8 nucleotides line up with TRBD1. The germline CDR1 and CDR2 sequences are LNHDA and SQIVND (reference sequence). With V trimmed by 6 bases and J by 5 bases, 8 bases remained unmatched. The CDR3 has 14 amino acids. Here the CDR3 reads CASSLGQAGTEAFF. The CDR3, as DNA: TGTGCCAGTAGCTTGGGACAGGCTGGAACTGAAGCTTTCTTT.

This rearrangement joins TRBV7-9 to TRBJ2-2; unclear D gene. Trimming left V 4 bases short and J 0 bases short, with 9 bases between. Germline CDR1 and CDR2: SEHNR and FQNEAQ (reference sequence). This CDR3 region has 15 residues. This chain's CDR3 is CASSWAYSNTGELFF. CDR3 nucleotides: TGTGCCAGCAGCTGGGCTTATTCGAACACCGGGGAGCTGTTTTTT.

The gene calls are TRBV11-2 and TRBJ2-1; TRBD2 is a possible D gene (6 bases). Between the trimmed V and J ends, which lost 5 bases and 10 bases, there was a span of 12 bases. CDR1 and CDR2 (germline): SGHAT, FQNNGV. The CDR3 loop spans 12 amino acids. CDR3 amino acids: CASSPTSREQFF. In DNA form, the CDR3 reads TGTGCCAGCAGCCCCACTAGCCGAGAGCAGTTCTTC.

This clone was counted between two and nine times. The same CDR3 can be traced to other DNA sequences in this sample. The chain is built from TRBV7-9 and TRBJ2-7; D possibly corresponds to TRBD1 (6 bases). This CDR3 has 14 residues. Trimming took off 3 bases at V and 5 bases at J, with 14 bases between the two ends. CDR1 and CDR2 (germline): SEHNR, FQNEAQ (reference sequence). CDR3 loop: CASSLRQGLHEQYF. The CDR3 bases are TGTGCCAGCAGCTTGAGGCAGGGGCTACACGAGCAGTACTTC.

For the CDR3, the DNA is TGTGCCAGCAGCTCCGATACTTGGACAGGGGTCTATGGCTACACCTTC. Amino acid sequence: CASSSDTWTGVYGYTF. This rearrangement joins TRBV7-9 to TRBJ1-2; 9 positions agree with TRBD1. V shed 4 bases, J shed 4 bases, and the junction held 10 bases outside the gene matches. The CDR3 length is 16 residues. Germline lookup yields CDR1 SEHNR and CDR2 FQNEAQ (reference sequence).

This clone was counted a few times. V and J are TRBV27 and TRBJ1-5; D unclear. The germline V and J ends were trimmed by 2 bases and 4 bases, with 6 bases remaining between them. The CDR3 totals 13 residues. Germline V gene sequence: CDR1 MNHEY, CDR2 SMNVEV (reference sequence). The CDR3 DNA reads as TGTGCCAGCAGTTTAGGGCAGAATCAGCCCCAGCATTTT. Protein: CASSLGQNQPQHF.

This chain links TRBV4-1 with TRBJ2-7, with 7 bases fitting TRBD2. This CDR3 has 16 amino acids. Germline CDR1 MGHRA, CDR2 YSYEKL. The V and J ends lost 1 base and 5 bases, in that order; junction bases with no gene match: 11. The CDR3 DNA sequence: TGCGCCAGCAGCCAAGCGTGGGGGGGTCTACAAGACGAGCAGTACTTC. It codes for CASSQAWGGLQDEQYF.

The chain combines TRBV11-2 with TRBJ2-5; 13 bases agree with TRBD2. The V gene end was trimmed by 4 bases and the J gene end by 1 base; junction bases not matched to a gene: 0. Germline V gene data show CDR1 as SGHAT and CDR2 as FQNNGV. The CDR3 has 15 residues. The CDR3 here is CASSWTSGGQETQYF. CDR3 nucleotides: TGTGCCAGCAGCTGGACTAGCGGGGGCCAAGAGACCCAGTACTTC.

The rearrangement uses TRBV5-4 and TRBJ2-7, with 13 bases fitting TRBD2. Germline V CDR1 and CDR2: SGHNT, YYREEE (reference sequence). CDR3 length: 14 residues. J gave up 6 bases and V 4 bases, and 4 bases lay outside the gene matches. CDR3 residues: CASSELAGGIEQYF. For the CDR3, the DNA is TGTGCCAGCAGCGAACTAGCGGGAGGGATCGAGCAGTACTTC.

J is TRBJ2-5 and V is TRBV11-2; 12 bases match TRBD2. This CDR3 is built from 16 residues. The V segment lost 1 base and the J segment 2 bases; nucleotides outside the gene matches: 2. Germline CDR1 reads SGHAT; CDR2 reads FQNNGV. DNA for the CDR3: TGTGCCAGCAGCTTAGCCACTAGCGGGGGGCAAGAGACCCAGTACTTC. This encodes CASSLATSGGQETQYF.

This chain connects TRBV5-6 to TRBJ2-1; D possibly matches TRBD1 or TRBD2 (7 bases each). The germline CDR1 and CDR2 sequences are SGHDT and YYEEEE. There are 13 residues in the CDR3. Trimming left V 4 bases short and J 16 bases short, with 21 bases between. In DNA form, the CDR3 reads TGTGCCAGCAGCCGGGGACAGCGGGATTCGGGTTTCTTC. Translated: CASSRGQRDSGFF.

V usage is TRBV18 and J usage is TRBJ2-3, with 8 bases matching TRBD1. Germline lookup yields CDR1 KGHSH and CDR2 LQKENI. J was trimmed by 2 bases and V by 8 bases; bases with no gene match: 9. CDR3 size: 15 residues. The CDR3 sequence: CASTPGQGYTDTQYF. CDR3 nucleotides: TGTGCCAGCACGCCTGGACAGGGATACACAGATACGCAGTATTTT. Together with reference TRBV18 and TRBJ2-3, the CDR3 gives the full variable domain: NAGVMQNPRHLVRRRGQEARLRCSPMKGHSHVYWYRQLPEEGLKFMVYLQKENIIDESGMPKERFSAEFPKEGPSILRIQQVVRGDSAAYFCASTPGQGYTDTQYFGPGTRLTVL.

The chain carries TRBV6-4 and TRBJ1-1; possibly TRBD1 for D (6 bases). Per the germline V gene, CDR1 is MRHNA and CDR2 is SNTAGT. This CDR3 contains 13 residues. Trimming cost V 6 bases and J 5 bases, with 13 bases left between them. The CDR3 coding sequence is TGTGCCAGCAGCCCCACAGGGCGTACTGAAGCTTTCTTT. Residues: CASSPTGRTEAFF.

The V and J genes are TRBV27 and TRBJ2-1; D not resolved. CDR1 is MNHEY and CDR2 is SMNVEV in the germline V gene (reference sequence). The CDR3 runs to 13 residues. Trimming shortened V by 5 bases and J by 10 bases, and 15 bases separated the two germline ends. The CDR3 coding sequence is TGTGCCAGCAGTCGTTATTCAATGACGGAGCAGTTCTTC. It encodes CASSRYSMTEQFF.

The chain is built from TRBV5-6 and TRBJ2-3; D may be TRBD2 (6 bases). Trimming removed 4 bases at V and 0 bases at J, with 21 bases between. CDR1 is SGHDT and CDR2 is YYEEEE in the germline V gene. There are 18 residues in the CDR3. The CDR3 region has the DNA TGTGCCAGCAGCATCCAACCCGGGACTGCAGACAGCACAGATACGCAGTATTTT. Translation gives CASSIQPGTADSTDTQYF. The variable domain in full, with the rest retrieved from reference TRBV5-6 and TRBJ2-3, is DAGVTQSPTHLIKTRGQQVTLRCSPKSGHDTVSWYQQALGQGPQFIFQYYEEEERQRGNFPDRFSGHQFPNYSSELNVNALLLGDSALYLCASSIQPGTADSTDTQYFGPGTRLTVL.

This sequence joins TRBV19 and TRBJ1-1, with 10 positions matching TRBD1. V was clipped by 7 bases and J by 5 bases; unmatched bases: 4. Germline V gene data show CDR1 as LNHDA and CDR2 as SQIVND (reference sequence). This CDR3 contains 13 residues. The CDR3 reads CASNRDRGTEAFF. The CDR3 DNA sequence: TGTGCCAGTAACCGGGACAGGGGAACTGAAGCTTTCTTT.

The chain uses TRBV10-3 and TRBJ2-7, with 10 bases aligning to TRBD2. In germline, CDR1 is ENHRY, CDR2 SYGVKD. J gave up 3 bases and V 10 bases, and 9 bases lay outside the gene matches. The CDR3 totals 14 residues. This CDR3 reads CASRIAGGGYEQYF. CDR3 bases: TGTGCCAGCAGGATAGCGGGGGGAGGCTACGAGCAGTACTTC.

The chain couples TRBV19 to TRBJ2-7; 7 nucleotides align to TRBD1. Germline CDR1 and CDR2: LNHDA and SQIVND (reference sequence). Trimming removed 5 bases from V and 6 bases from J; junction bases left unmatched: 10. The CDR3 loop spans 14 amino acids. The CDR3 nucleotides read TGTGCCAGTAGTCTGATCGAGACAGGGTCCGAGCAGTACTTC. Amino acids: CASSLIETGSEQYF.

This chain connects TRBV11-2 to TRBJ2-2; no reliable D call. Trimming pared 5 bases from V and 4 bases from J, leaving 5 bases between. The CDR3 totals 12 residues. Looked up from germline, CDR1 is SGHAT and CDR2 is FQNNGV. CDR3 nucleotide sequence: TGTGCCAGCAGCCCCTTCACCGGGGAGCTGTTTTTT. It specifies CASSPFTGELFF.

This clone was seen only once. The chain recombines TRBV4-1 with TRBJ2-1, with 7 bases identical to TRBD2. The CDR3 is 17 residues long. Germline trimming cut 0 bases from V and 4 bases from J; bases unmatched to any gene: 9. Germline V gives CDR1 MGHRA, CDR2 YSYEKL. This CDR3 is CASSQDGPAGYYNEQFF. CDR3 in DNA: TGCGCCAGCAGCCAAGATGGGCCAGCGGGATATTACAATGAGCAGTTCTTC.

This rearrangement joins TRBV5-1 to TRBJ2-7, with 8 bases identical to TRBD2. The CDR3 loop spans 15 amino acids. CDR1 and CDR2 (germline): SGHRS, YFSETQ. Losses at the gene ends were 4 bases for V and 0 bases for J; bases not matched to a gene: 6. CDR3 DNA sequence: TGCGCCAGCAGCCCTGAGCGGGGGCCCTCCTACGAGCAGTACTTC. It specifies CASSPERGPSYEQYF.

The genes are TRBV7-9 and TRBJ1-2; D not certain. V shed 5 bases and J shed 0 bases, with 7 bases lying between them. The CDR3 sequence is 13 residues long. In germline, CDR1 is SEHNR, CDR2 FQNEAQ (reference sequence). DNA for the CDR3: TGTGCCAGCAGCGTGGGGTCTAACTATGGCTACACCTTC. Protein: CASSVGSNYGYTF.

This sequence joins TRBV5-8 and TRBJ2-1, with TRBD2 matching 10 bases. CDR3 length: 15 residues. Looked up from germline, CDR1 is SGHTS and CDR2 is YDEGEE. V gave up 5 bases and J gave up 6 bases; unmatched junction bases: 8. The DNA of the CDR3 is TGTGCCAGCAGGCTGAGTAGCGGGAGGTCCAATGAGCAGTTCTTC. It codes for CASRLSSGRSNEQFF.

This chain connects TRBV13 to TRBJ2-3; D remains ambiguous. Trimming took 5 bases from V and 3 from J, leaving 15 bases between them. This CDR3 spans 15 amino acids. Germline assignment: CDR1 PRHDT and CDR2 FYEKMQ (reference sequence). CDR3 loop: CASSPSRQLTDTQYF. The CDR3 DNA reads as TGTGCCAGCAGCCCGAGCAGGCAGCTAACAGATACGCAGTATTTT. Together with reference TRBV13 and TRBJ2-3, the CDR3 gives the full variable domain: AAGVIQSPRHLIKEKRETATLKCYPIPRHDTVYWYQQGPGQDPQFLISFYEKMQSDKGSIPDRFSAQQFSDYHSELNMSSLELGDSALYFCASSPSRQLTDTQYFGPGTRLTVL.

This rearrangement joins TRBV7-2 to TRBJ2-1; 11 nucleotides align to TRBD2. Trimming removed 5 bases from V and 8 bases from J; junction bases left unmatched: 11. This CDR3 is built from 16 residues. Germline values: CDR1 SGHTA, CDR2 FQGNSA. The CDR3 DNA follows: TGTGCCAGCAGCCCCAGACTAGCGGGAATCCTGCATGAGCAGTTCTTC. Translating gives CASSPRLAGILHEQFF.